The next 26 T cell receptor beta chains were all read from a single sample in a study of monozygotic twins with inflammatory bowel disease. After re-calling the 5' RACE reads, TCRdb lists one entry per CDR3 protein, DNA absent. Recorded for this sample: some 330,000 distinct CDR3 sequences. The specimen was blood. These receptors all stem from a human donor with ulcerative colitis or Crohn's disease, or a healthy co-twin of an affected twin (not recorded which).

The CDR3 is CSVFRGMTEAFF. J is TRBJ1-1 and V is TRBV29-1; the D call from TCRdb, TRBD1, cannot be confirmed without DNA. The germline V gene has CDR1 SQVTM and CDR2 ANQGSEA. The CDR3 contains 12 residues.

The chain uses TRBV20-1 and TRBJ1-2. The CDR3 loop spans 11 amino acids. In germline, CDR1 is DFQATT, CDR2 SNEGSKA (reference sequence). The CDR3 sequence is CSASNGPGYTF.

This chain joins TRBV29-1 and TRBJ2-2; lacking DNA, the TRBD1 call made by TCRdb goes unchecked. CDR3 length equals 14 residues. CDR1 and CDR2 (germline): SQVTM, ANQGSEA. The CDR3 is CSPQGGVQFGELFF.

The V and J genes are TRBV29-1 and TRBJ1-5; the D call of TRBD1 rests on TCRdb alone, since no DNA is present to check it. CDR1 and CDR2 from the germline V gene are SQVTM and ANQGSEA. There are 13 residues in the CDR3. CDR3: CSVGIGGDQPQHF.

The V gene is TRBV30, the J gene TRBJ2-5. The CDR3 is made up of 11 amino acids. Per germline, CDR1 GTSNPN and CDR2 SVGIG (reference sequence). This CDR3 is CAWSVQKTQYF.

CDR3 loop: CASSPRGPVITNEKLFF. The gene calls are TRBV7-2 and TRBJ1-4; absent DNA, TCRdb's TRBD1 call cannot be checked. The CDR3 covers 17 residues. Germline V gene data show CDR1 as SGHTA and CDR2 as FQGNSA. Based on the CDR3 plus reference TRBV7-2 and TRBJ1-4, the full variable domain is GAGVSQSPSNKVTEKGKDVELRCDPISGHTALYWYRQSLGQGLEFLIYFQGNSAPDKSGLPSDRFSAERTGGSVSTLTIQRTQQEDSAVYLCASSPRGPVITNEKLFFGSGTQLSVL.

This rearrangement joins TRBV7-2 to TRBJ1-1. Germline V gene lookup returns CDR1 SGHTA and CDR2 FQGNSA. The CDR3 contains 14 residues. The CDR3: CASSLQQIVTEAFF. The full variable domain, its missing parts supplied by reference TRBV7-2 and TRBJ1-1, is GAGVSQSPSNKVTEKGKDVELRCDPISGHTALYWYRQSLGQGLEFLIYFQGNSAPDKSGLPSDRFSAERTGGSVSTLTIQRTQQEDSAVYLCASSLQQIVTEAFFGQGTRLTVV.

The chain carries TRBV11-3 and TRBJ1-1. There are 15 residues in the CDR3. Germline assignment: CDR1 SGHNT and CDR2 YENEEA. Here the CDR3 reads CASSLGGRMNTEAFF.

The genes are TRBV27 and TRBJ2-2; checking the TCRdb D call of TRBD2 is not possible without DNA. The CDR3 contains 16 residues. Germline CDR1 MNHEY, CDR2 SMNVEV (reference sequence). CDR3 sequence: CASRLTSGRSAGELFF.

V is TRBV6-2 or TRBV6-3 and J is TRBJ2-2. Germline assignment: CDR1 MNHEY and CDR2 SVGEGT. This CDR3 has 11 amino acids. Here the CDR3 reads CASSKAGELFF.

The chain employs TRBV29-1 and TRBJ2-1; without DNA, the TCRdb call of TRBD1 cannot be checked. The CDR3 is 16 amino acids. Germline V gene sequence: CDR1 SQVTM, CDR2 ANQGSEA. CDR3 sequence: CSVAPQPGHPDNEQFF.

CDR3 region: CASSFMTGSGANVLTF. The genes are TRBV12-3 or TRBV12-4 and TRBJ2-6; TCRdb gives TRBD1 as the D gene, but with no DNA this cannot be confirmed. The CDR3 is made up of 16 amino acids.

The chain's CDR3 is CASSLGVGTDTQYF. The chain uses TRBV7-7 and TRBJ2-3. Germline V lookup: CDR1 SSHAT, CDR2 FNYEAQ (reference sequence). The length of the CDR3 is 14 residues.

The CDR3 here is CASSPLLAGGGTDTQYF. The rearrangement joins TRBV4-3 to TRBJ2-3; the TCRdb D gene call, TRBD2, has no DNA to confirm it. Looked up from germline, CDR1 is LGHNA and CDR2 is YSLEER. This CDR3 contains 17 residues.

The CDR3 here is CASRSSYEQYF. The chain carries TRBV5-6 and TRBJ2-7. Germline CDR1 and CDR2: SGHDT and YYEEEE. CDR3 size: 11 residues.

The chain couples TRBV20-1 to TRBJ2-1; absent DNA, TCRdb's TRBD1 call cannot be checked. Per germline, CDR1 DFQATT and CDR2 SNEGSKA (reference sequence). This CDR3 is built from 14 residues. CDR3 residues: CSARKNTGGYEQFF.

The CDR3 region is CAISDLSGEGGKTQYF. The V call is TRBV10-3, the J call TRBJ2-5; absent DNA, TCRdb's TRBD2 call cannot be checked. This CDR3 is built from 16 residues. Germline assignment: CDR1 ENHRY and CDR2 SYGVKD.

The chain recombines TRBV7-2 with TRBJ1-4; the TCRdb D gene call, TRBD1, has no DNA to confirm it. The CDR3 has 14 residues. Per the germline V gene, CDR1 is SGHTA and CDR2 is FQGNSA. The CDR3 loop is CASSFQGVNEKLFF. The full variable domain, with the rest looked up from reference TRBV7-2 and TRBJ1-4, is GAGVSQSPSNKVTEKGKDVELRCDPISGHTALYWYRQSLGQGLEFLIYFQGNSAPDKSGLPSDRFSAERTGGSVSTLTIQRTQQEDSAVYLCASSFQGVNEKLFFGSGTQLSVL.

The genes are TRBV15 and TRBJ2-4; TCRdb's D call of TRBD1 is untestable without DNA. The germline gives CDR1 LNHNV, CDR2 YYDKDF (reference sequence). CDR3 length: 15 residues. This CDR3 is CATSSLREAKNIQYF.

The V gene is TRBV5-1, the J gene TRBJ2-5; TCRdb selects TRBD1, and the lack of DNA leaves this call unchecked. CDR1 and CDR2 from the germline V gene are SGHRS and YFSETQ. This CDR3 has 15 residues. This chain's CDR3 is CASSLGLGVGATQYF.

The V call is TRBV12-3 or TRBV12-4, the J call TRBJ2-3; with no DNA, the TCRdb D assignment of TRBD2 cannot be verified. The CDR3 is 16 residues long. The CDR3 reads CASRRGLAGATDTQYF.

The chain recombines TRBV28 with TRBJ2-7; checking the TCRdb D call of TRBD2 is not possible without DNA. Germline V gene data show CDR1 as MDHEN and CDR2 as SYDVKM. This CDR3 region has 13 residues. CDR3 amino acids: CASSPSAPDEQYF.

CDR3 in amino acids: CASSTQGQYYEQYF. The genes are TRBV5-1 and TRBJ2-7; the TCRdb call, TRBD1, lacks DNA for checking. This CDR3 contains 14 residues. CDR1 SGHRS and CDR2 YFSETQ come from the germline V gene.

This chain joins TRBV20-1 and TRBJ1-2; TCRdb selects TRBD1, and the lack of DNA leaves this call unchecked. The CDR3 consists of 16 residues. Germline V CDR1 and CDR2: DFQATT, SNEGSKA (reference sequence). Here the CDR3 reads CSARSNPDRVGDGYTF.

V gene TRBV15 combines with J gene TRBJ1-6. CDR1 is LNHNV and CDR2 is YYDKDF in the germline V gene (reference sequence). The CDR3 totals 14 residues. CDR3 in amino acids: CATSTATINSPLHF.

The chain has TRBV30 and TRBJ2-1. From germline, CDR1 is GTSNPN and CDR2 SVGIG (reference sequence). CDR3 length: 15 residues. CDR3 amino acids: CAWRRTEHLNNEQFF.